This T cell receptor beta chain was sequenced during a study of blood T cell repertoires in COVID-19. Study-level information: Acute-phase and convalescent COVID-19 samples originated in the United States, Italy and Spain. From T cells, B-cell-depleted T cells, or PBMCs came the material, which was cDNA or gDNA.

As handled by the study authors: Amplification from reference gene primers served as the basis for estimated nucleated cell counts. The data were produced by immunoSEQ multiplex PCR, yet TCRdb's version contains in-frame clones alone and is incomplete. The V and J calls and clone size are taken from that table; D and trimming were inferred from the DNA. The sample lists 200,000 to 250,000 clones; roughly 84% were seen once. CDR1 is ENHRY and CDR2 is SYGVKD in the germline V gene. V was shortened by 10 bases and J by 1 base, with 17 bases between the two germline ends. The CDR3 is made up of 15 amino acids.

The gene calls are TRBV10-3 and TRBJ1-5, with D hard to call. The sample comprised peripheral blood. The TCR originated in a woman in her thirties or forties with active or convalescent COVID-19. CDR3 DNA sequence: TGTGCCAGCGCCGCGGGGTTGGAAAGCAATCAGCCCCAGCATTTT. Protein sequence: CASAAGLESNQPQHF.